The clone carrying this TCR beta chain has at least ten counts. The source of the sample is a study of T cells after yellow fever vaccination. TCRdb ran MiXCR on the 5' RACE reads and lists one entry per CDR3 protein. Altogether about 350,000 distinct CDR3 sequences are present, approximately 8% being singletons, with the ten largest covering approximately 16%. CDR3 length: 11 amino acids. From germline, CDR1 is SEHNR and CDR2 FQNEAQ (reference sequence). V was pared by 3 bases and J by 6 bases, with 3 bases between. This clonotype was sampled from a man younger than 35 who received the YFV17D yellow fever vaccine. The material was PBMCs, obtained 45 days after the first yellow fever vaccination. V usage is TRBV7-9 and J usage is TRBJ2-1; no definite D call. The chain's CDR3 is CASSFVNEQFF. The CDR3 DNA sequence: TGTGCCAGCAGCTTCGTCAATGAGCAGTTCTTC. Full variable domain (remainder filled in from reference TRBV7-9 and TRBJ2-1): DTGVSQNPRHKITKRGQNVTFRCDPISEHNRLYWYRQTLGQGPEFLTYFQNEAQLEKSRLLSDRFSAERPKGSFSTLEIQRTEQGDSAMYLCASSFVNEQFFGPGTRLTVL.